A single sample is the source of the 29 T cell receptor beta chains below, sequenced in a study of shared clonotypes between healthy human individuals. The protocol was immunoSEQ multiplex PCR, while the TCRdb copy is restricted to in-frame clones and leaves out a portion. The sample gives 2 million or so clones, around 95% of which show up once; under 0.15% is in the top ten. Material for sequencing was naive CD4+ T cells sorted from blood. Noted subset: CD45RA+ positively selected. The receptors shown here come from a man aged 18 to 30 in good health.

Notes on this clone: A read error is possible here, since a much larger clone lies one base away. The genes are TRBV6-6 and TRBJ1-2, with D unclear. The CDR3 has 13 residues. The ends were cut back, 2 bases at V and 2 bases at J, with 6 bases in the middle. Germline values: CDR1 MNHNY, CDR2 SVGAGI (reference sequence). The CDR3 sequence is CASSYKRNYGYTF. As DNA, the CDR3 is TGTGCCAGCAGTTACAAGAGGAACTATGGCTACACCTTC.

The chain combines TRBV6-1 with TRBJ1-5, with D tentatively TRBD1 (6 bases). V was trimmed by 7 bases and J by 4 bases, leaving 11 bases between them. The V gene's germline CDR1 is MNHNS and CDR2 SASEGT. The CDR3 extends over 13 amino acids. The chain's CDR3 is CASMNRENQPQHF. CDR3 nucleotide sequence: TGTGCCAGCATGAACAGGGAGAATCAGCCCCAGCATTTT.

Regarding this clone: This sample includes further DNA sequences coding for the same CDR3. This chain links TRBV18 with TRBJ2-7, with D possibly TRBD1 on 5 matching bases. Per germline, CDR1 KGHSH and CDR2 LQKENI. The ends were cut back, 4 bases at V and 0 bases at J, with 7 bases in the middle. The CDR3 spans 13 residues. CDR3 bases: TGTGCCAGCTCACTCGACAGCTCCTACGAGCAGTACTTC. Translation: CASSLDSSYEQYF.

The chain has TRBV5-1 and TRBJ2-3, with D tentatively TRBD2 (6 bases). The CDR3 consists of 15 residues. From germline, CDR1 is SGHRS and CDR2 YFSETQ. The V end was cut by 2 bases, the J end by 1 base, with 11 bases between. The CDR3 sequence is CASSLRERGTDTQYF. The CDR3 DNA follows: TGCGCCAGCAGCTTACGGGAGCGGGGCACAGATACGCAGTATTTT.

The CDR3 DNA reads TGTGCCAGCTCACCCGTAGGCGGTGAAGCTTTCTTT. It yields the protein CASSPVGGEAFF. The chain links TRBV18 to TRBJ1-1, with no clear D. V dropped 3 bases and J dropped 7 bases, with 9 bases sitting between them. Germline V gene data show CDR1 as KGHSH and CDR2 as LQKENI. The CDR3 has 12 amino acids.

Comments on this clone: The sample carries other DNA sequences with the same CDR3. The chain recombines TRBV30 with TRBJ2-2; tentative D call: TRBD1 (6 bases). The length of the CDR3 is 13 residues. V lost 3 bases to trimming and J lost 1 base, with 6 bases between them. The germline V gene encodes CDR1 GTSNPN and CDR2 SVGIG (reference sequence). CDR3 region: CAWSRGNTGELFF. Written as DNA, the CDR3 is TGTGCCTGGAGCAGGGGGAACACCGGGGAGCTGTTTTTT.

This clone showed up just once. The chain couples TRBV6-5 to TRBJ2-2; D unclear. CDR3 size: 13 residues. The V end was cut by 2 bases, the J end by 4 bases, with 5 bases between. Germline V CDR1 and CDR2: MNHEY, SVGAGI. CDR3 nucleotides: TGTGCCAGCAGTTACGGTGTCACCGGGGAGCTGTTTTTT. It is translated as CASSYGVTGELFF.

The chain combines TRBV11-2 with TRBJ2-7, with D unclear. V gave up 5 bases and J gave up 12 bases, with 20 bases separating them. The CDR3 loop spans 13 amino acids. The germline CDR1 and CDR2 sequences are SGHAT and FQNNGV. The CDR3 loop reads CASSISGARRAYF. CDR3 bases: TGTGCCAGCAGCATAAGTGGAGCGAGACGAGCGTACTTC.

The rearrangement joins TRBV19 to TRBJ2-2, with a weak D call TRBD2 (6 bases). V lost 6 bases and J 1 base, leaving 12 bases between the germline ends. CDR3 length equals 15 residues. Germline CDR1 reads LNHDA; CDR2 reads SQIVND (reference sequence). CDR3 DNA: TGTGCCAGTAGGTCAGCTAGCGAGAACACCGGGGAGCTGTTTTTT. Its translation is CASRSASENTGELFF.

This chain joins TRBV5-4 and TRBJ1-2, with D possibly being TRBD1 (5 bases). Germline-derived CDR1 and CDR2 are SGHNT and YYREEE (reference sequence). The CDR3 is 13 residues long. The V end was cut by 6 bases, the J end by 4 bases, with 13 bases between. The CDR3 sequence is CASTRGGAYGYTF. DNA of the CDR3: TGTGCCAGCACCCGGGGGGGAGCCTATGGCTACACCTTC.

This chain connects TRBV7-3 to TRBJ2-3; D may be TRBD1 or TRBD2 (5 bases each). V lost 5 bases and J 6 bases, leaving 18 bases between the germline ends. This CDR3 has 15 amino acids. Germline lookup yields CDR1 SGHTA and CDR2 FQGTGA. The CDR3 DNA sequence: TGTGCCAGCAGCCGTTGGGACGGAACTGGGGATACGCAGTATTTT. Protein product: CASSRWDGTGDTQYF.

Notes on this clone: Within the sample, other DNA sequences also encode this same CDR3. CDR3 region: CASSLTVNQPQHF. The CDR3 DNA reads as TGCGCCAGCAGCTTGACAGTTAATCAGCCCCAGCATTTT. The chain joins TRBV5-1 to TRBJ1-5; D unresolved. The V gene's germline CDR1 is SGHRS and CDR2 YFSETQ. V was shortened by 1 base and J by 4 bases, with 6 bases between the two germline ends. The CDR3 has 13 residues.

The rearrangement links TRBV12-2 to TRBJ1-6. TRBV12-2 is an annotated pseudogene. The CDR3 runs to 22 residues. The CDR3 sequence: CASRFKLAFRIPIAAYNSPLHF. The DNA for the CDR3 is TGTGCAAGTCGCTTCAAACTCGCCTTTAGGATTCCAATCGCCGCCTATAATTCACCCCTCCACTTT.

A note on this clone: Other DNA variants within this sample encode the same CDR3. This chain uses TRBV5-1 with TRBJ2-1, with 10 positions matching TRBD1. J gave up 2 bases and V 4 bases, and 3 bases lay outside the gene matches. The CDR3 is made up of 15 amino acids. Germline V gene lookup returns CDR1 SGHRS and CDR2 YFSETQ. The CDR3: CASSPGQGAYNEQFF. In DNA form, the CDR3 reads TGCGCCAGCAGCCCCGGACAGGGGGCCTACAATGAGCAGTTCTTC.

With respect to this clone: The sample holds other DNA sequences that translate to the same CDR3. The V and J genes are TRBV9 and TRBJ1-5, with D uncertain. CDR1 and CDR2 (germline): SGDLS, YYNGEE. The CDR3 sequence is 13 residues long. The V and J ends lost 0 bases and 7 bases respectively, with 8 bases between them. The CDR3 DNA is TGTGCCAGCAGCGTAGGGAGTGGCCAGCCCCAGCATTTT. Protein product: CASSVGSGQPQHF.

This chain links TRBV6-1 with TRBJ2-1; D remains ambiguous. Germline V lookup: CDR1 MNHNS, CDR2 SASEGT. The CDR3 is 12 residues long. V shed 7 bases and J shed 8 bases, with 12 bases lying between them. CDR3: CASIGQADEQFF. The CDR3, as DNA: TGTGCCAGCATCGGGCAGGCGGATGAGCAGTTCTTC.

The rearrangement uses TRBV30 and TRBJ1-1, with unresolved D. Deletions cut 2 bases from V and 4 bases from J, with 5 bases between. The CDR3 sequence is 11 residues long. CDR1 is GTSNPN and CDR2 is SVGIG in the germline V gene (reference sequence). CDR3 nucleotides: TGTGCCTGGAGTTTAAGCACTGAAGCTTTCTTT. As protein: CAWSLSTEAFF.

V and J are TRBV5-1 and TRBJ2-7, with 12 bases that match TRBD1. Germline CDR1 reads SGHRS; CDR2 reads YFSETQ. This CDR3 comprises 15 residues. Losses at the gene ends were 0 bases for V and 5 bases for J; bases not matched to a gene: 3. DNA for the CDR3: TGCGCCAGCAGCTTGGACGGGACAGGGGGCGACGAGCAGTACTTC. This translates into CASSLDGTGGDEQYF.

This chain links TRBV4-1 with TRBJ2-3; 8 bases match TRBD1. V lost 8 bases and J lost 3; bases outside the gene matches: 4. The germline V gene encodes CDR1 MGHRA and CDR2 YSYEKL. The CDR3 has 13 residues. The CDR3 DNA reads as TGCGCCAGCGGACAGGGAACTACAGATACGCAGTATTTT. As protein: CASGQGTTDTQYF.

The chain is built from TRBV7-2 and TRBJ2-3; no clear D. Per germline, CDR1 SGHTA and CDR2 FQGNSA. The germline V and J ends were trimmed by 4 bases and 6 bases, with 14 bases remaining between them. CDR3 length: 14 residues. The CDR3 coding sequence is TGTGCCAGCAGCTCCATTGGCTCTTGGGATACGCAGTATTTT. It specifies CASSSIGSWDTQYF.

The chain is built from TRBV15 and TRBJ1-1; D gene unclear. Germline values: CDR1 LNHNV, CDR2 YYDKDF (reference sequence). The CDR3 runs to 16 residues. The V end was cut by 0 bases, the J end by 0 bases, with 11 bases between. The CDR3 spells CATSRDQEILNTEAFF. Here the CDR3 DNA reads TGTGCCACCAGCAGAGATCAGGAGATTTTGAACACTGAAGCTTTCTTT. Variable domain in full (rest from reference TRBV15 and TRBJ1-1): DAMVIQNPRYQVTQFGKPVTLSCSQTLNHNVMYWYQQKSSQAPKLLFHYYDKDFNNEADTPDNFQSRRPNTSFCFLDIRSPGLGDTAMYLCATSRDQEILNTEAFFGQGTRLTVV.

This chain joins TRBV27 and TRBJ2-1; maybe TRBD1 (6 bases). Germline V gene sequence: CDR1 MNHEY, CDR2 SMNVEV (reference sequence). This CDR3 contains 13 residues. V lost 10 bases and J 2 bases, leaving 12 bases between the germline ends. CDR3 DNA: TGTGCCACATATAACAGGGCCTACAATGAGCAGTTCTTC. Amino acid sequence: CATYNRAYNEQFF.

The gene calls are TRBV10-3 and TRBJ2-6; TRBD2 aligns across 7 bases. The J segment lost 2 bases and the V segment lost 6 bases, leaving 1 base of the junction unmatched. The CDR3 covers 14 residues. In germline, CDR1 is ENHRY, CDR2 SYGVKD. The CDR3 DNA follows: TGTGCCATCAGCGGGAGGCCTGGGGCCAACGTCCTGACTTTC. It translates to CAISGRPGANVLTF.

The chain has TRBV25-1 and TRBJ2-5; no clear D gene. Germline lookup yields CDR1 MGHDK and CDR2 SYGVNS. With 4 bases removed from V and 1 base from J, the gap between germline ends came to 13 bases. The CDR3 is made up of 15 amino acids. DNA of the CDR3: TGTGCCAGCAGTGCACGGCAGGCTGGCCAAGAGACCCAGTACTTC. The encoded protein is CASSARQAGQETQYF.

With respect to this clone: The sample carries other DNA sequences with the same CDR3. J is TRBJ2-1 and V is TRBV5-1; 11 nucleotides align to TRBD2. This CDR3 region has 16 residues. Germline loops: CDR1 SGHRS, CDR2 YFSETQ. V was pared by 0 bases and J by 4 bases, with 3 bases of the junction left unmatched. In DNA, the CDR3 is TGCGCCAGCAGCTTGGCTAGCGGGGGGACTTACAATGAGCAGTTCTTC. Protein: CASSLASGGTYNEQFF.

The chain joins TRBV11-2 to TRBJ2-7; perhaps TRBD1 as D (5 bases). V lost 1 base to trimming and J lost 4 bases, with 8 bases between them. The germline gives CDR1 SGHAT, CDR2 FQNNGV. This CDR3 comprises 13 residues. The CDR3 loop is CASSLVGVYEQYF. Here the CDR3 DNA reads TGTGCCAGCAGCTTAGTAGGGGTGTACGAGCAGTACTTC.

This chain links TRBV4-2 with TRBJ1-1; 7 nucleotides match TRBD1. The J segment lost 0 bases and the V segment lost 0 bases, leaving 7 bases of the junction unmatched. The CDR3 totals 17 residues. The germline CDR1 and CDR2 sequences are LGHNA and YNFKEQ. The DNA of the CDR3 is TGTGCCAGCAGCCAAGAAGGGGCAGGGGGGCTGAACACTGAAGCTTTCTTT. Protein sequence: CASSQEGAGGLNTEAFF.

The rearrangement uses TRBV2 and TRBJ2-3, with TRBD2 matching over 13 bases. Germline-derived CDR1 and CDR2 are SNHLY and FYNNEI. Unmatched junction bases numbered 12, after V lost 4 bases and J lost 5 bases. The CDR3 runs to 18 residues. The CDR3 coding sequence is TGTGCCAGCAGTGCCAAGACTAGCGGGGGGCATGATAGAGATACGCAGTATTTT. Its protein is CASSAKTSGGHDRDTQYF.

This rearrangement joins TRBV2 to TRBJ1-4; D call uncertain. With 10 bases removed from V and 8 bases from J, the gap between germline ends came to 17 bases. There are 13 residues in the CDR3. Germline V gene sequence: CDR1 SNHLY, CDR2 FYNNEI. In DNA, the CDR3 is TGTGCCACCGGACTGATAGTAGGGGAAAAACTGTTTTTT. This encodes CATGLIVGEKLFF.